Each of the 18 T cell receptor beta chains below was sequenced from the same sample in a study of cytomegalovirus exposure and HLA in healthy donors. Repertoires were generated with immunoSEQ multiplex PCR, while TCRdb's copy carries only in-frame clones and drops some. The sample consists of 100,000 or so clones, around 88% of them appearing once. Sequences were obtained from PBMCs. These receptors were collected from a woman under 40 in good health and CMV-seronegative.

CDR3 DNA: TGCGCCAGCAGCCCGCGGGGGGCCCAGTCCTACGAGCAGTACTTC. This sequence encodes CASSPRGAQSYEQYF. The J gene is TRBJ2-7, the V gene TRBV5-1; 8 positions match TRBD2. This CDR3 region has 15 residues. Germline-derived CDR1 and CDR2 are SGHRS and YFSETQ. V was clipped by 4 bases and J by 1 base; unmatched bases: 7.

A remark on this clone: An end of the junction does not agree with germline; a read error may underlie this. The rearrangement uses TRBV7-9 and TRBJ1-1; maybe TRBD1 (5 bases). The germline V gene has CDR1 SEHNR and CDR2 FQNEAQ (reference sequence). The length of the CDR3 is 11 residues. CDR3 bases: TGTGCCAGCAGCCCGGACACTGGAGCTTTCTTT. Translated, it gives CASSPDTGAFF.

This chain links TRBV5-4 with TRBJ2-5; TRBD1 aligns across 7 bases. V shed 5 bases, J shed 0 bases, and the junction held 7 bases outside the gene matches. The CDR3 is made up of 15 amino acids. The germline CDR1 and CDR2 sequences are SGHNT and YYREEE (reference sequence). The CDR3 sequence is CASRRDSPNQETQYF. CDR3 in DNA: TGTGCCAGCAGACGGGACAGTCCAAACCAAGAGACCCAGTACTTC.

The gene calls are TRBV6-4 and TRBJ1-2, with TRBD1 matching over 8 bases. V trimming: 3 bases; J trimming: 7 bases; junction bases outside the gene matches: 4. This CDR3 is built from 13 residues. Germline V gene lookup returns CDR1 MRHNA and CDR2 SNTAGT. The CDR3 DNA reads as TGTGCCAGCAGTGAGCAGGGGGCGGGTGGCTACACCTTC. Protein: CASSEQGAGGYTF.

This clone has just one count. The J gene is TRBJ2-2, the V gene TRBV7-9; TRBD2 agrees at 8 bases. After removal of 3 bases from V and 7 bases from J, the junction contained 10 bases not matched to a gene. CDR3 size: 16 residues. Germline V gene lookup returns CDR1 SEHNR and CDR2 FQNEAQ (reference sequence). Here the CDR3 DNA reads TGTGCCAGCAGCTTGAGGCCTAGCGGGTTGATCGGGGAGCTGTTTTTT. Amino acid sequence: CASSLRPSGLIGELFF.

This clone has just one count. The chain recombines TRBV7-9 with TRBJ2-7, with D possibly being TRBD2 (5 bases). The CDR3 length is 17 residues. V shed 4 bases and J shed 6 bases, with 25 bases lying between them. The germline gives CDR1 SEHNR, CDR2 FQNEAQ (reference sequence). The CDR3 loop reads CASSSPTTDFFRGEQYF. Written as DNA, the CDR3 is TGTGCCAGCAGCTCCCCAACAACGGACTTCTTTAGAGGCGAGCAGTACTTC.

V usage is TRBV5-4 and J usage is TRBJ1-1; TRBD1 matches 7 bases. Germline CDR1 SGHNT, CDR2 YYREEE (reference sequence). The CDR3 consists of 14 residues. Unmatched junction bases numbered 6, after V lost 4 bases and J lost 3 bases. CDR3 protein: CASSPSGGHTEAFF. CDR3 DNA sequence: TGTGCCAGCAGCCCCTCAGGGGGGCACACTGAAGCTTTCTTT.

This clone has more than one count but fewer than ten. The chain joins TRBV9 to TRBJ1-5; maybe TRBD1 (6 bases). The V end was cut by 3 bases, the J end by 3 bases, with 10 bases between. The CDR3 length is 14 residues. Germline CDR1 is SGDLS and CDR2 is YYNGEE. The CDR3 coding sequence is TGTGCCAGCAGCGGGGGACACCTCAATCAGCCCCAGCATTTT. This encodes CASSGGHLNQPQHF.

This clone has just one count. This chain connects TRBV5-1 to TRBJ2-1; D may be TRBD2 (7 bases). This CDR3 is built from 17 residues. The V gene's germline CDR1 is SGHRS and CDR2 YFSETQ. Trimming removed 0 bases at V and 5 bases at J, with 18 bases between. In DNA, the CDR3 is TGCGCCAGCAGCTTGGTCCTTGACGGGGGGCTCCACAATGAGCAGTTCTTC. Translated: CASSLVLDGGLHNEQFF.

The gene calls are TRBV28 and TRBJ1-1; unclear D gene. The germline gives CDR1 MDHEN, CDR2 SYDVKM. Trimming left V 5 bases short and J 0 bases short, with 7 bases between. The length of the CDR3 is 13 residues. CDR3 in amino acids: CASSNHMNTEAFF. The CDR3 DNA reads as TGTGCCAGCAGTAACCACATGAACACTGAAGCTTTCTTT.

The DNA for the CDR3 is TGCGCCAGCAGCTTCATCCAGACAGGGGTTAGCGATGAGCAGTTCTTC. Translating gives CASSFIQTGVSDEQFF. The gene calls are TRBV5-1 and TRBJ2-1; 8 positions match TRBD1. The CDR3 contains 16 residues. V lost 2 bases, J lost 8 bases, and 12 bases stayed unmatched. The germline V gene encodes CDR1 SGHRS and CDR2 YFSETQ.

The gene calls are TRBV27 and TRBJ1-2; no definite D call. Per germline, CDR1 MNHEY and CDR2 SMNVEV (reference sequence). The CDR3 sequence is 15 residues long. Trimming removed 5 bases from V and 1 base from J, with 14 bases in between. The CDR3 coding sequence is TGTGCCAGCAGTCACCGCGGGGTAATTAACTATGGCTACACCTTC. Amino acid sequence: CASSHRGVINYGYTF.

The chain carries TRBV11-2 and TRBJ1-1; D may be TRBD1 (5 bases). The ends were cut back, 5 bases at V and 1 base at J, with 8 bases in the middle. CDR3 length: 13 amino acids. Per the germline V gene, CDR1 is SGHAT and CDR2 is FQNNGV. The CDR3 DNA is TGTGCCAGCAGCCGAGACAGGAACACTGAAGCTTTCTTT. Translated, it gives CASSRDRNTEAFF. Using reference TRBV11-2 and TRBJ1-1 for the parts outside the CDR3, the full variable domain is EAGVAQSPRYKIIEKRQSVAFWCNPISGHATLYWYQQILGQGPKLLIQFQNNGVVDDSQLPKDRFSAERLKGVDSTLKIQPAKLEDSAVYLCASSRDRNTEAFFGQGTRLTVV.

The chain couples TRBV2 to TRBJ1-3; weak D call: TRBD1 (5 bases). Trimming shortened V by 1 base and J by 2 bases, and 9 bases separated the two germline ends. Germline V gene lookup returns CDR1 SNHLY and CDR2 FYNNEI. The CDR3 is made up of 15 amino acids. This CDR3 is CASSEGGRAGNTIYF. The CDR3 nucleotides are TGTGCCAGCAGTGAAGGGGGCAGGGCTGGAAACACCATATATTTT.

This clone appeared once. The V call is TRBV13, the J call TRBJ1-2; the match to TRBD1 covers 9 bases. Germline assignment: CDR1 PRHDT and CDR2 FYEKMQ (reference sequence). The CDR3 is made up of 12 amino acids. The J segment lost 6 bases and the V segment lost 5 bases, leaving 1 base of the junction unmatched. The CDR3, as DNA: TGTGCCAGCAGCCGGACAGGGGATGGCTACACCTTC. It yields the protein CASSRTGDGYTF.

On this clone itself: One junction end disagrees with the germline gene, perhaps due to a read error. The chain links TRBV4-1 to TRBJ2-7; unclear D gene. The CDR3 length is 13 residues. In germline, CDR1 is MGHRA, CDR2 YSYEKL. In DNA, the CDR3 is TGTGCCAGCAGCTTAAAGGTTCGGGACGAGCAGTACTTC. It encodes CASSLKVRDEQYF.

The gene calls are TRBV19 and TRBJ2-7; D may be TRBD1 (5 bases). The CDR3 is 15 residues long. The V end lost 3 bases, the J end lost 0 bases, and 12 bases lay between the germline ends. Germline CDR1 LNHDA, CDR2 SQIVND (reference sequence). The CDR3 nucleotides read TGTGCCAGTAGTATCAACAGGATAAGCTCCTACGAGCAGTACTTC. Protein: CASSINRISSYEQYF.

The chain joins TRBV7-2 to TRBJ2-5, with 10 bases matching TRBD2. CDR1 is SGHTA, CDR2 FQGNSA, per germline. V lost 1 base, J lost 5 bases, and 7 bases stayed unmatched. The CDR3 contains 16 residues. In DNA, the CDR3 is TGTGCCAGCAGCTTAGGGGAGAGCGGGAGGGGGGAGACCCAGTACTTC. It is translated as CASSLGESGRGETQYF. Combining the CDR3 with reference TRBV7-2 and TRBJ2-5 gives the whole variable domain GAGVSQSPSNKVTEKGKDVELRCDPISGHTALYWYRQSLGQGLEFLIYFQGNSAPDKSGLPSDRFSAERTGGSVSTLTIQRTQQEDSAVYLCASSLGESGRGETQYFGPGTRLLVL.